This T cell receptor (beta chain) was sequenced during a study of response to subunit inactivated influenza vaccine. TCRdb analysed the RT-PCR reads with MiXCR anew, one entry per CDR3 protein. The sample consists of 280,000 or so distinct CDR3 sequences, about a fifth of them appearing once. Details on this clonotype: Antigen: not known.

Germline V gene data show CDR1 as DFQATT and CDR2 as SNEGSKA (reference sequence). V trimming: 6 bases; J trimming: 2 bases; junction bases outside the gene matches: 4. The CDR3 contains 14 residues. Whole-study findings and limits: After each seasonal influenza vaccination, few new T cells are recruited, the authors suggested.

This clonotype originated in a man between 50 and 69 years old who received an inactivated influenza vaccine. Sequenced material: PBMCs from blood, taken less than 22 months after vaccination. The chain links TRBV20-1 to TRBJ2-6; TRBD1 agrees at 7 bases. This chain's CDR3 is CSAADRAGANVLTF. In DNA, the CDR3 is TGCAGTGCCGCCGACAGGGCTGGGGCCAACGTCCTGACTTTC.